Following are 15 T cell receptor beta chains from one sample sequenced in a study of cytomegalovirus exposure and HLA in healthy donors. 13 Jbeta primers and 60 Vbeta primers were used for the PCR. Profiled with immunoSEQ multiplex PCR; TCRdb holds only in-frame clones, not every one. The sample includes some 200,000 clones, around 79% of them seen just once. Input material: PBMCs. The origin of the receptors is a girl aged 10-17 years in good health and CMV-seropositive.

The CDR3 DNA is TGTGCCAGCAGCTTATTAGGGGACAATGAGCAGTTCTTC. Amino acid sequence: CASSLLGDNEQFF. The chain has TRBV7-6 and TRBJ2-1, with D perhaps matching TRBD1 (5 bases). Trimming shortened V by 2 bases and J by 5 bases, and 7 bases separated the two germline ends. There are 13 residues in the CDR3. In germline, CDR1 is SGHVS, CDR2 FNYEAQ.

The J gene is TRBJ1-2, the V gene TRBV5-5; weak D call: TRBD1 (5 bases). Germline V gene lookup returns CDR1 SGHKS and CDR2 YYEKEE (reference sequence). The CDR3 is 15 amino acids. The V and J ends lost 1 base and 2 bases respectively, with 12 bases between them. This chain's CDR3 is CASSLLPGSNYGYTF. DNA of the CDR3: TGTGCCAGCAGCTTGTTGCCAGGGTCCAACTATGGCTACACCTTC. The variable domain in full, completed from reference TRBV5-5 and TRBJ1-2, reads DAGVTQSPTHLIKTRGQQVTLRCSPISGHKSVSWYQQVLGQGPQFIFQYYEKEERGRGNFPDRFSARQFPNYSSELNVNALLLGDSALYLCASSLLPGSNYGYTFGSGTRLTVV.

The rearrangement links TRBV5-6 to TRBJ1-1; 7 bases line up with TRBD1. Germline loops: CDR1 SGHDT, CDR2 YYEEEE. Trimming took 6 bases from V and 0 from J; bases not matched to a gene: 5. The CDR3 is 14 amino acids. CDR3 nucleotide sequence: TGTGCCAGCACCGTGACAGGGATGAACACTGAAGCTTTCTTT. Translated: CASTVTGMNTEAFF. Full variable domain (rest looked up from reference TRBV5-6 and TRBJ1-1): DAGVTQSPTHLIKTRGQQVTLRCSPKSGHDTVSWYQQALGQGPQFIFQYYEEEERQRGNFPDRFSGHQFPNYSSELNVNALLLGDSALYLCASTVTGMNTEAFFGQGTRLTVV.

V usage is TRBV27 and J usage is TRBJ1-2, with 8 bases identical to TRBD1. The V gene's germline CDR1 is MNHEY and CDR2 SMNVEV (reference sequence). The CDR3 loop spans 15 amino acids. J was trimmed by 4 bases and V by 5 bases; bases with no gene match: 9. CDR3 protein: CASSPWTGTSYGYTF. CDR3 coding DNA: TGTGCCAGCAGTCCATGGACAGGGACGAGCTATGGCTACACCTTC.

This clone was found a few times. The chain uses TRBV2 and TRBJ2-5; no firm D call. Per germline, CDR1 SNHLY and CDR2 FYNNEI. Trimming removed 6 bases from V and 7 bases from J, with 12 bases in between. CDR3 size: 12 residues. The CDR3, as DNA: TGTGCCAGCAGCCCGACCTCAGGGACCCAGTACTTC. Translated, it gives CASSPTSGTQYF. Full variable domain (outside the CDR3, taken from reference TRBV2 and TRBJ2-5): EPEVTQTPSHQVTQMGQEVILRCVPISNHLYFYWYRQILGQKVEFLVSFYNNEISEKSEIFDDQFSVERPDGSNFTLKIRSTKLEDSAMYFCASSPTSGTQYFGPGTRLLVL.

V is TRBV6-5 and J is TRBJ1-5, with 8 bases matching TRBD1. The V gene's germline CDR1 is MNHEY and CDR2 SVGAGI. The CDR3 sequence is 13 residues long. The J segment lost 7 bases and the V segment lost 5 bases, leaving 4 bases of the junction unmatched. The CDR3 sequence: CASSETGVQPQHF. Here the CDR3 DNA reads TGTGCCAGCAGTGAGACAGGGGTACAGCCCCAGCATTTT.

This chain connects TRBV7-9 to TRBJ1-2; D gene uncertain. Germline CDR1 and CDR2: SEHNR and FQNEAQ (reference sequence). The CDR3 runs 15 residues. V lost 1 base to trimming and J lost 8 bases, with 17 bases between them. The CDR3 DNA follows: TGTGCCAGCAGCTTAGACGGAGGAGGTTTTAAGGGCTACACCTTC. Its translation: CASSLDGGGFKGYTF. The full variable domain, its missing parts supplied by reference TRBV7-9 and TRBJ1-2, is DTGVSQNPRHKITKRGQNVTFRCDPISEHNRLYWYRQTLGQGPEFLTYFQNEAQLEKSRLLSDRFSAERPKGSFSTLEIQRTEQGDSAMYLCASSLDGGGFKGYTFGSGTRLTVV.

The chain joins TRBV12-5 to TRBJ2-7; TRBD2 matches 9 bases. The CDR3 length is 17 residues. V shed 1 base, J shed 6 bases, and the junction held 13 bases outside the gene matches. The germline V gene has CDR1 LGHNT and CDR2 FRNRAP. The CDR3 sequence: CASGLDAKSGGLLEQYF. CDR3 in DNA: TGTGCTAGTGGTTTGGACGCAAAGAGCGGGGGGCTACTCGAGCAGTACTTC. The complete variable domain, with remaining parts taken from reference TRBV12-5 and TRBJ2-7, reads DARVTQTPRHKVTEMGQEVTMRCQPILGHNTVFWYRQTMMQGLELLAYFRNRAPLDDSGMPKDRFSAEMPDATLATLKIQPSEPRDSAVYFCASGLDAKSGGLLEQYFGPGTRLTVT.

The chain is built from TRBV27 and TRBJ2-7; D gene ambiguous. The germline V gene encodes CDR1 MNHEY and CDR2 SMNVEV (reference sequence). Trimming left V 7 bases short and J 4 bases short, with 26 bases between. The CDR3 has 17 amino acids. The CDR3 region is CASTLSFTDHPIYEQYF. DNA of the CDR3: TGTGCCAGCACCCTGTCTTTCACCGATCATCCTATTTACGAGCAGTACTTC.

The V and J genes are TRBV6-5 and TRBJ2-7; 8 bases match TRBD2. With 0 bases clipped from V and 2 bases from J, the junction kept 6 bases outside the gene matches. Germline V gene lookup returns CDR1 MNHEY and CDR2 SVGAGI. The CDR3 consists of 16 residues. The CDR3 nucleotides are TGTGCCAGCAGTTACTCGCGAGCGGGGGACCCCTACGAGCAGTACTTC. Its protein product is CASSYSRAGDPYEQYF.

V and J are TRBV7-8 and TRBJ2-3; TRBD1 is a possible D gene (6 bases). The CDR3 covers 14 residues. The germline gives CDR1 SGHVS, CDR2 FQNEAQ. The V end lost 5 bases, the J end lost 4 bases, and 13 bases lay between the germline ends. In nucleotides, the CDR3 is TGTGCCAGCAGCCAGGGGACGACCGCAGATACGCAGTATTTT. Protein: CASSQGTTADTQYF.

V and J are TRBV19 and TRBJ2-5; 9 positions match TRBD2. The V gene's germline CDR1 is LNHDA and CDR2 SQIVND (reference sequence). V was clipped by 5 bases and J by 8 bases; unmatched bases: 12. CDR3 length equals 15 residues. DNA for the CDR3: TGTGCCAGTAGTGGAGGACCGGGACTAGCATCAACCCAGTACTTC. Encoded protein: CASSGGPGLASTQYF.

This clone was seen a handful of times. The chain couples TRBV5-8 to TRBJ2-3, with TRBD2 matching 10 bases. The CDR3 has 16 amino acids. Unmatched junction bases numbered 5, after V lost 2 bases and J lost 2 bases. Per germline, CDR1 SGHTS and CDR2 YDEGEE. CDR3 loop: CASSFLAGAHTDTQYF. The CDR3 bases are TGTGCCAGCAGCTTCCTAGCGGGGGCCCACACAGATACGCAGTATTTT. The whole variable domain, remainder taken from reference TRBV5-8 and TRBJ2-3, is EAGVTQSPTHLIKTRGQQATLRCSPISGHTSVYWYQQALGLGLQFLLWYDEGEERNRGNFPPRFSGRQFPNYSSELNVNALELEDSALYLCASSFLAGAHTDTQYFGPGTRLTVL.

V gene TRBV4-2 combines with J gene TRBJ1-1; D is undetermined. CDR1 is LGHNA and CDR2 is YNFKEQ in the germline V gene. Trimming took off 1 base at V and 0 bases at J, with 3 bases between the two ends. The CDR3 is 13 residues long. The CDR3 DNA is TGTGCCAGCAGCCAAGTTATGAACACTGAAGCTTTCTTT. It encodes CASSQVMNTEAFF.

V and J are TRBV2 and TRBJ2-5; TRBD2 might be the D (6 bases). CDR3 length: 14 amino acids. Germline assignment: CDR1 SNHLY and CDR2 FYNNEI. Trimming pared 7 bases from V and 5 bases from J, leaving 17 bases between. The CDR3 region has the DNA TGTGCCAGCACCGACGGGGGAATCGCCGAGACCCAGTACTTC. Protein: CASTDGGIAETQYF.